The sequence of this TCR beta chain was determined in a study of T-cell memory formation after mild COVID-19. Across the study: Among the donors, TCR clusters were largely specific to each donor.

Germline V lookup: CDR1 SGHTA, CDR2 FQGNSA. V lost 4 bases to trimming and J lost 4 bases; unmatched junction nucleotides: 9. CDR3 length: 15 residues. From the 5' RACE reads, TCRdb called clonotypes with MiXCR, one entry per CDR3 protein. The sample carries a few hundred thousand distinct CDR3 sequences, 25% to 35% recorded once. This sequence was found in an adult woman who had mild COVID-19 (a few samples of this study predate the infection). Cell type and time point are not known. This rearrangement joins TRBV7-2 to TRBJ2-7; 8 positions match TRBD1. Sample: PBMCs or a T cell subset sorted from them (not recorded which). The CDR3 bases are TGTGCCAGCAGCTCGCGGACAGGGTTTGGATACGAGCAGTACTTC. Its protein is CASSSRTGFGYEQYF.